This section outlines one T cell receptor (beta chain) sequence together with its context. Deletions cut 2 bases from V and 2 bases from J, with 10 bases between. Germline CDR1 and CDR2: MNHNS and SASEGT. The CDR3 sequence is 14 residues long. Profiling relied on immunoSEQ multiplex PCR, and the TCRdb table lists in-frame clones only, not all of them. The sample lists more than 75,000 clones; under 90% were seen once. This specimen comes from a study of OX40 agonist ivuxolimab in advanced cancers. Sequencing used CD4+ or CD8+ T cells sorted from blood, obtained in a trial of the OX40 agonist ivuxolimab. This sequence was found in an adult with an advanced solid tumor such as melanoma, head and neck, liver or kidney cancer. The chain employs TRBV6-1 and TRBJ2-7, with a possible D match to TRBD2 (5 bases). The CDR3: CASSEQAAAYEQYF. The DNA for the CDR3 is TGTGCCAGCAGTGAACAAGCGGCTGCCTACGAGCAGTACTTC.